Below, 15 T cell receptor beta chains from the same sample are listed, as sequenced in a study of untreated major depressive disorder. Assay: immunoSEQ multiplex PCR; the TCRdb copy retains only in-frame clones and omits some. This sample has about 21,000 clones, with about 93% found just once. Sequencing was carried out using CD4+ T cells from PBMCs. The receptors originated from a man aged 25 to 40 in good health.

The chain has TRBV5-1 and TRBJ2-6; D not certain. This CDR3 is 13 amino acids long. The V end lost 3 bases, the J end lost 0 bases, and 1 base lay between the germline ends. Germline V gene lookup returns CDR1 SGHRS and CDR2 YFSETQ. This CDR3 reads CASSYSGANVLTF. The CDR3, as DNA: TGCGCCAGCAGCTACTCTGGGGCCAACGTCCTGACTTTC. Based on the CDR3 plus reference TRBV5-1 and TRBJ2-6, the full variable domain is KAGVTQTPRYLIKTRGQQVTLSCSPISGHRSVSWYQQTPGQGLQFLFEYFSETQRNKGNFPGRFSGRQFSNSRSEMNVSTLELGDSALYLCASSYSGANVLTFGAGSRLTVL.

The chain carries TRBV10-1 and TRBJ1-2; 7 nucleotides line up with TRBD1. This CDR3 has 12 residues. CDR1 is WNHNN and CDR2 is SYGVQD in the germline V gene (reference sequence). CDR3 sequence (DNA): TGCGTACGTCGGGGGACAGTCTATGGCTACACCTTC. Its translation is CVRRGTVYGYTF.

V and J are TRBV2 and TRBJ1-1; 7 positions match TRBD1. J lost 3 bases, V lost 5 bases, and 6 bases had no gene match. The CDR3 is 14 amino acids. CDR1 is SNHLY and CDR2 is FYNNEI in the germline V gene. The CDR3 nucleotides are TGTGCCAGCAGTAAGGGGGCGGGGGACACTGAAGCTTTCTTT. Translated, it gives CASSKGAGDTEAFF.

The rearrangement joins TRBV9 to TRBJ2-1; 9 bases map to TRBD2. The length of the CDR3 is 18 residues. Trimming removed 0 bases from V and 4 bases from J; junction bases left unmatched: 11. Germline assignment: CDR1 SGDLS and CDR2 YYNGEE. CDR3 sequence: CASSVDLASGDLYNEQFF. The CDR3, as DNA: TGTGCCAGCAGCGTAGATCTGGCTAGCGGGGATTTATACAATGAGCAGTTCTTC.

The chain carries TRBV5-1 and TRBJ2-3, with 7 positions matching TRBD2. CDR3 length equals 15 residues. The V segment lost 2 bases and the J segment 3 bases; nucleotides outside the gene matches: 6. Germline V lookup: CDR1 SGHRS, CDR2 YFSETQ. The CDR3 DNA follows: TGCGCCAGCAGCTTAACCGGGAGGTTAACAGATACGCAGTATTTT. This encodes CASSLTGRLTDTQYF.

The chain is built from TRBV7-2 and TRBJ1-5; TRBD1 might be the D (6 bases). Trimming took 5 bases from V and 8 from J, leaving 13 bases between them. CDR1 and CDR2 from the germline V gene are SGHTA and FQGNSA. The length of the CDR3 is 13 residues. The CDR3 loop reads CASSTGTLKPQHF. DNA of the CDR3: TGTGCCAGCAGCACAGGGACTTTAAAGCCCCAGCATTTT.

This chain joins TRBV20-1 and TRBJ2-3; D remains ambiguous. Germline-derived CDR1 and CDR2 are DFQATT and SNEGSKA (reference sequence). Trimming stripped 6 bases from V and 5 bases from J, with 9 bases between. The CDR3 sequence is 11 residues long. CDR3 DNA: TGCAGTGCCCCCACGAAAGATACGCAGTATTTT. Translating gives CSAPTKDTQYF.

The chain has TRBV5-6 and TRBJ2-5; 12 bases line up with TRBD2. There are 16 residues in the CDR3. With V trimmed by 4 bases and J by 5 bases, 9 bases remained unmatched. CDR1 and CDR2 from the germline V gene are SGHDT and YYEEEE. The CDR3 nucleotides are TGTGCCAGCAGCGGCAGGACTAGCGGGATTGGGGAGACCCAGTACTTC. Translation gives CASSGRTSGIGETQYF. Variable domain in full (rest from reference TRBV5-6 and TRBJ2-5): DAGVTQSPTHLIKTRGQQVTLRCSPKSGHDTVSWYQQALGQGPQFIFQYYEEEERQRGNFPDRFSGHQFPNYSSELNVNALLLGDSALYLCASSGRTSGIGETQYFGPGTRLLVL.

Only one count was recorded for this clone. The CDR3 loop is CSVWQGAGNTIYF. The CDR3, as DNA: TGCAGCGTCTGGCAGGGGGCTGGAAACACCATATATTTT. The chain employs TRBV29-1 and TRBJ1-3; 7 nucleotides agree with TRBD1. Per the germline V gene, CDR1 is SQVTM and CDR2 is ANQGSEA. J lost 2 bases, V lost 6 bases, and 4 bases had no gene match. The CDR3 length is 13 residues.

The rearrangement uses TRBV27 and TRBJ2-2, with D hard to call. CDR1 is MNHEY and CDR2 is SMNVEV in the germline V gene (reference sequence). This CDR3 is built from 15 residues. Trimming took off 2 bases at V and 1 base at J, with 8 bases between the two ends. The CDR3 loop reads CASSLKGMNTGELFF. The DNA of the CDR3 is TGTGCCAGCAGTTTAAAGGGAATGAACACCGGGGAGCTGTTTTTT.

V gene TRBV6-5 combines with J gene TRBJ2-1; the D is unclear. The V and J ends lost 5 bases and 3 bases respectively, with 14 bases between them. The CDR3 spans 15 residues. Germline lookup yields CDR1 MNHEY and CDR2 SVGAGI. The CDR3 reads CASSPVAVSYNEQFF. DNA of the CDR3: TGTGCCAGCAGTCCAGTGGCGGTAAGCTACAATGAGCAGTTCTTC.

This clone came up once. The CDR3 here is CASSPGLAGREYF. CDR3 nucleotides: TGTGCCAGCAGCCCGGGACTAGCGGGGCGGGAGTACTTC. V and J are TRBV11-1 and TRBJ2-7, with TRBD2 identical over 13 bases. Germline CDR1 reads SGHAT; CDR2 reads FQDESV (reference sequence). With 5 bases clipped from V and 11 bases from J, the junction kept 6 bases outside the gene matches. The CDR3 consists of 13 residues.

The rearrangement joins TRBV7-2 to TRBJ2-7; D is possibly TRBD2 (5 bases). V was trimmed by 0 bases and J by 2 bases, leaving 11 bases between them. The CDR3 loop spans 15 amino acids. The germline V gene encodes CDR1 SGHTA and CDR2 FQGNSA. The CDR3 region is CASSLAAGPAYEQYF. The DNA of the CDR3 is TGTGCCAGCAGCTTAGCGGCGGGTCCTGCCTACGAGCAGTACTTC.

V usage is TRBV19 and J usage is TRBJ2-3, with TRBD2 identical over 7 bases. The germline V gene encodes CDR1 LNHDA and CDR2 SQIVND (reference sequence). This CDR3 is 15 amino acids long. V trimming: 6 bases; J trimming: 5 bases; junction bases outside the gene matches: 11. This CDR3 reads CASRPSGLRGDTQYF. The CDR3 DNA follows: TGTGCCAGTAGGCCTAGCGGTCTAAGGGGAGATACGCAGTATTTT. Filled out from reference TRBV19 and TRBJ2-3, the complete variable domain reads DGGITQSPKYLFRKEGQNVTLSCEQNLNHDAMYWYRQDPGQGLRLIYYSQIVNDFQKGDIAEGYSVSREKKESFPLTVTSAQKNPTAFYLCASRPSGLRGDTQYFGPGTRLTVL.

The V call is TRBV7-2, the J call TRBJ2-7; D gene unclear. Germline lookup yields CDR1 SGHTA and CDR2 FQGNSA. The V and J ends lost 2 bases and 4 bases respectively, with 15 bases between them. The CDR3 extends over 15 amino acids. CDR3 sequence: CASSLNLSPFYEQYF. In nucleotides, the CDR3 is TGTGCCAGCAGCTTAAACCTTAGCCCCTTTTACGAGCAGTACTTC.